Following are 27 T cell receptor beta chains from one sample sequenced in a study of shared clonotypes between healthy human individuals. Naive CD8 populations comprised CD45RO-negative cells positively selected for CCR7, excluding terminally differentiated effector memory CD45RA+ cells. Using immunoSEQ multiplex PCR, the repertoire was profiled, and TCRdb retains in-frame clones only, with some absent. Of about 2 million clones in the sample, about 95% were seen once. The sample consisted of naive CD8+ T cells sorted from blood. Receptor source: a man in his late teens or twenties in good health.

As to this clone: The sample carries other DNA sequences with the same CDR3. CDR3 coding DNA: TGTGCCAGCAGTTTGACAGGATTCTATGGCTACACCTTC. Its protein product is CASSLTGFYGYTF. The rearrangement links TRBV28 to TRBJ1-2, with D perhaps TRBD1 (6 bases). Germline V gene lookup returns CDR1 MDHEN and CDR2 SYDVKM. This CDR3 region has 13 residues. With 3 bases removed from V and 4 bases from J, the gap between germline ends came to 9 bases.

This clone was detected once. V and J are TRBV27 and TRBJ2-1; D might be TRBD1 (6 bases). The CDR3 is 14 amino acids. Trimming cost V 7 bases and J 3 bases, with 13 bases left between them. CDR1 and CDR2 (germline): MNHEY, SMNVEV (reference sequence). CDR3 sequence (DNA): TGTGCCAGCACCCCGACAGGCGGCTACAATGAGCAGTTCTTC. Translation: CASTPTGGYNEQFF.

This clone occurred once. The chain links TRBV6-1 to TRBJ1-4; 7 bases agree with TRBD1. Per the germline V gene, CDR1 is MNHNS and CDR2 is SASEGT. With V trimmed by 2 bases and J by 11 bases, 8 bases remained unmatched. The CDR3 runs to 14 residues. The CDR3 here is CASSELQGGPKLFF. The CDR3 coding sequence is TGTGCCAGCAGTGAACTGCAGGGGGGCCCGAAACTGTTTTTT.

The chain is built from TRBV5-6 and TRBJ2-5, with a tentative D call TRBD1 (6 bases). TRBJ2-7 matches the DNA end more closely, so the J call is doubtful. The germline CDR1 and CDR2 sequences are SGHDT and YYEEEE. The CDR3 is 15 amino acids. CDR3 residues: CASSLTTGISYEQYF. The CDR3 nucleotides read TGTGCCAGCAGCTTAACTACAGGGATCTCCTACGAGCAGTACTTC.

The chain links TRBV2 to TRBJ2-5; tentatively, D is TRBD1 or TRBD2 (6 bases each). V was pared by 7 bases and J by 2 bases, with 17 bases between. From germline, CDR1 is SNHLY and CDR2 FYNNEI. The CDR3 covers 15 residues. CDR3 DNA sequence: TGTGCCAGCACCCAGACGCCGGGGGCTCAAGAGACCCAGTACTTC. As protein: CASTQTPGAQETQYF.

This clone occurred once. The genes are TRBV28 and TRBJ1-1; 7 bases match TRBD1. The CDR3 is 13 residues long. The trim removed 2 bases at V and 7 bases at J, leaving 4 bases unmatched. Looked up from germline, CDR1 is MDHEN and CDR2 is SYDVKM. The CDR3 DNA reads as TGTGCCAGCAGTTTAAGGGGGCCCGTTGAAGCTTTCTTT. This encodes CASSLRGPVEAFF.

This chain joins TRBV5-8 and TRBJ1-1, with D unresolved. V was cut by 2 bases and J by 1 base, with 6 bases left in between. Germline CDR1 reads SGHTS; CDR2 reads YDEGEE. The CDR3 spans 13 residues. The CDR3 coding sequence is TGTGCCAGCAGCTTTACGGCGAACACTGAAGCTTTCTTT. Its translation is CASSFTANTEAFF.

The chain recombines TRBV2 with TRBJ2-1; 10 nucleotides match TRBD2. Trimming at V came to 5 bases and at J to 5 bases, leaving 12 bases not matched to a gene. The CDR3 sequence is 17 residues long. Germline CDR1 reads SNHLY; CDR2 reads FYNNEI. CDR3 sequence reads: CASSRTAGTSENNEQFF. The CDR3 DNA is TGTGCCAGCAGTAGAACCGCCGGGACTAGCGAGAACAATGAGCAGTTCTTC.

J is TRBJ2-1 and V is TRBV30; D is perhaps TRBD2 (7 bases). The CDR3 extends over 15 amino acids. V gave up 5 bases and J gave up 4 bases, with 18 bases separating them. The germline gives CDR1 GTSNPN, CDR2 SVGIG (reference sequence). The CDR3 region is CAWDPGGRGYNEQFF. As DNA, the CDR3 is TGTGCCTGGGATCCGGGGGGCCGTGGATACAATGAGCAGTTCTTC.

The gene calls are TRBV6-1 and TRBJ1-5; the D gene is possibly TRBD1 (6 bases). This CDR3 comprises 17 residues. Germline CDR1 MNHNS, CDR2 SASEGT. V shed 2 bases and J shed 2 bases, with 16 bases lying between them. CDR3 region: CASSERFGGEGNQPQHF. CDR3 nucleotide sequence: TGTGCCAGCAGTGAACGGTTTGGGGGCGAAGGCAATCAGCCCCAGCATTTT.

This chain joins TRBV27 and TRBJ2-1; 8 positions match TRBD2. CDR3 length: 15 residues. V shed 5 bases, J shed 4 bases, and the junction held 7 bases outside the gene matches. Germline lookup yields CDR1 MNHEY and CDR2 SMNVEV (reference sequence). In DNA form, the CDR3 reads TGTGCCAGCAGTCCCCAGCGGGGGACTTACAATGAGCAGTTCTTC. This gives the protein CASSPQRGTYNEQFF.

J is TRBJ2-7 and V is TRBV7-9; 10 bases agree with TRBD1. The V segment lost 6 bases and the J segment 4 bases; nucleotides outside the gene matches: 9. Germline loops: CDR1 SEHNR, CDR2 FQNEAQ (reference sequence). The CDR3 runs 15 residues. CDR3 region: CASSPTGGRAYEQYF. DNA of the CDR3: TGTGCCAGCAGTCCGACAGGGGGCCGAGCATACGAGCAGTACTTC.

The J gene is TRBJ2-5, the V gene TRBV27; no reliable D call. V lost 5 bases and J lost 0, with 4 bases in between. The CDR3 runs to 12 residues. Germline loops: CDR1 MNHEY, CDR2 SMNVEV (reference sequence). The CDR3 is CASSNYQETQYF. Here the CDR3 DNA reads TGTGCCAGCAGTAACTACCAAGAGACCCAGTACTTC.

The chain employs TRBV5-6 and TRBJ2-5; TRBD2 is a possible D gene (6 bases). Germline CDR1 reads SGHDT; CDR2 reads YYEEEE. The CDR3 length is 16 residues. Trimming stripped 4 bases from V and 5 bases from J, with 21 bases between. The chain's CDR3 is CASSPTETFREETQYF. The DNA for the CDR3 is TGTGCCAGCAGCCCAACCGAGACGTTCCGGGAGGAGACCCAGTACTTC.

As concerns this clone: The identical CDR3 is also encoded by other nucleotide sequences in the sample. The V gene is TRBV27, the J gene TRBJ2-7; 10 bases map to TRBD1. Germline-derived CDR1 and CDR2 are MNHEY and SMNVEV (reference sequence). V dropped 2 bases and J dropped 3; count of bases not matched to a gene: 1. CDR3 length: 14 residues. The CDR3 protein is CASSLGQGGYEQYF. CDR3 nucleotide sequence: TGTGCCAGCAGTTTAGGACAGGGGGGCTACGAGCAGTACTTC.

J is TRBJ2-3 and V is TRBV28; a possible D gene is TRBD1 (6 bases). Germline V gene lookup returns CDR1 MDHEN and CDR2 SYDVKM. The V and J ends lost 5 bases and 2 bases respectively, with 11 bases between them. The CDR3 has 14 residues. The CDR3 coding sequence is TGTGCCAGCAGTCTGACAGGAGCCACAGATACGCAGTATTTT. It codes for CASSLTGATDTQYF.

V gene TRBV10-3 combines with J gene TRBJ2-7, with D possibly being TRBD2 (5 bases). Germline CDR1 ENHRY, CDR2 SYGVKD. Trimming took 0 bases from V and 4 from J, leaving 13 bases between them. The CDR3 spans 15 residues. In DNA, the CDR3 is TGTGCCATCAGTGAGTCGATGGTAGCGAAGTACGAGCAGTACTTC. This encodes CAISESMVAKYEQYF.

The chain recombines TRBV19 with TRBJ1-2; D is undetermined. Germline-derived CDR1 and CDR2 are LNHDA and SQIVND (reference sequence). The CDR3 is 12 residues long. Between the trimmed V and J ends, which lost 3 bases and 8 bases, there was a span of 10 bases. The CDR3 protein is CASSILSVGYTF. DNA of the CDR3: TGTGCCAGTAGTATCCTGTCTGTGGGCTACACCTTC. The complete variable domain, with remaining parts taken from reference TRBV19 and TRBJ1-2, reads DGGITQSPKYLFRKEGQNVTLSCEQNLNHDAMYWYRQDPGQGLRLIYYSQIVNDFQKGDIAEGYSVSREKKESFPLTVTSAQKNPTAFYLCASSILSVGYTFGSGTRLTVV.

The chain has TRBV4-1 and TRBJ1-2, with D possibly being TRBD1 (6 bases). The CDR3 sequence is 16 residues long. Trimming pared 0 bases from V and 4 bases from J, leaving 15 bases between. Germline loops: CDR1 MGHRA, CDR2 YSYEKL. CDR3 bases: TGCGCCAGCAGCCAAGATATCCCAGGGGTTTCCTATGGCTACACCTTC. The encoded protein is CASSQDIPGVSYGYTF.

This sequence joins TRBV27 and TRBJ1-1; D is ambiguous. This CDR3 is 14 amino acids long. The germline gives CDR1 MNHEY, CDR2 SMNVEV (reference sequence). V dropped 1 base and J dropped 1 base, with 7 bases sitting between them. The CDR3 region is CASSLFRANTEAFF. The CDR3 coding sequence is TGTGCCAGCAGTTTATTTCGGGCGAACACTGAAGCTTTCTTT.

In nucleotides, the CDR3 is TGTGCCAGCAGCTTGGACAGGGTTGGCTACACCTTC. This codes for CASSLDRVGYTF. The V gene is TRBV28, the J gene TRBJ1-2; 8 bases line up with TRBD1. The CDR3 length is 12 residues. The germline V gene encodes CDR1 MDHEN and CDR2 SYDVKM. V shed 6 bases, J shed 7 bases, and the junction held 4 bases outside the gene matches.

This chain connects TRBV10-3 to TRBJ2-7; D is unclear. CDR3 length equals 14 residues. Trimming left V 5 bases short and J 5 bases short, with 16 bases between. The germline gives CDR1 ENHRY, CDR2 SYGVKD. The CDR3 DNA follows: TGTGCCATCAGTCCCTCAGGACCCTACGACGAGCAGTACTTC. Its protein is CAISPSGPYDEQYF.

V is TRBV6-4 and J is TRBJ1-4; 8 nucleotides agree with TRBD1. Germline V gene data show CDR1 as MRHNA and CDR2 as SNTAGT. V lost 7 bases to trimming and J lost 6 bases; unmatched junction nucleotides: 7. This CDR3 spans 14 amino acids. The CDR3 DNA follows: TGTGCCAGCAACCTACAGGGGGAAGATGAAAAACTGTTTTTT. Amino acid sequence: CASNLQGEDEKLFF.

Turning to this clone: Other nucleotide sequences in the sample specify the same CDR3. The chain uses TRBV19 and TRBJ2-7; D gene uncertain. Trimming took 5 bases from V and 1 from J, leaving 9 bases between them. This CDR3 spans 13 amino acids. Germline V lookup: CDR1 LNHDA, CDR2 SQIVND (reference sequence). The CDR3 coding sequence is TGTGCCAGTAGTCTTACGGGTTCCTACGAGCAGTACTTC. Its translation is CASSLTGSYEQYF.

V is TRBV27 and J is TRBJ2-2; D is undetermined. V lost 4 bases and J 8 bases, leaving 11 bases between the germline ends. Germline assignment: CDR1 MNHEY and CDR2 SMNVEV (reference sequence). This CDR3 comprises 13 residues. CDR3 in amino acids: CASSYWGIGELFF. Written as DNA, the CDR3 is TGTGCCAGCAGTTATTGGGGTATTGGGGAGCTGTTTTTT.

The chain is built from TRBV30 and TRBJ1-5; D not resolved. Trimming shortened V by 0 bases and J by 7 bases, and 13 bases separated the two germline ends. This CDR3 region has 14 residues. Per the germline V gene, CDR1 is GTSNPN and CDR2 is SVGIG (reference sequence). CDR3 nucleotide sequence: TGTGCCTGGAGTGTAGACGAAGGGAACCAGCCCCAGCATTTT. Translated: CAWSVDEGNQPQHF.

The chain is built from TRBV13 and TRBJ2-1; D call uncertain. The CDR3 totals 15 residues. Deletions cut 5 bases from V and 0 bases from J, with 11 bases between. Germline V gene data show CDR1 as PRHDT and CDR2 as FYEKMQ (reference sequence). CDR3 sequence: CASSPLVTSYNEQFF. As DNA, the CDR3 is TGTGCCAGCAGCCCCCTGGTTACCTCCTACAATGAGCAGTTCTTC.